This entry lists 25 T cell receptor beta chains sequenced from one sample in a study of cytomegalovirus exposure and HLA in healthy donors. The PCR made use of 60 Vbeta and 13 Jbeta primers. Only in-frame clones appear in the TCRdb table, and some are missing; sequencing was by immunoSEQ multiplex PCR. The sample contains about 180,000 clones, 80% to 85% of which appear only once. The source material was PBMCs. The receptors come from a boy aged 2 to 9 in good health and CMV-seronegative.

The gene calls are TRBV4-3 and TRBJ2-1, with TRBD2 identical over 9 bases. Germline V gives CDR1 LGHNA, CDR2 YSLEER. This CDR3 has 15 amino acids. J lost 9 bases, V lost 0 bases, and 6 bases had no gene match. CDR3 sequence reads: CASSQEAGAGGEQFF. The CDR3, as DNA: TGCGCCAGCAGCCAAGAAGCGGGAGCGGGAGGTGAGCAGTTCTTC.

The chain is built from TRBV7-2 and TRBJ2-1; a weak D match, TRBD2 (6 bases). The V and J ends lost 3 bases and 4 bases respectively, with 13 bases between them. The germline V gene has CDR1 SGHTA and CDR2 FQGNSA. This CDR3 region has 15 residues. The CDR3 spells CASSLDGRDYNEQFF. As DNA, the CDR3 is TGTGCCAGCAGCTTGGACGGGAGAGATTACAATGAGCAGTTCTTC.

The CDR3 sequence: CASSLDGTGGYTF. The CDR3 DNA reads TGTGCCAGCAGCTTAGATGGGACAGGTGGCTACACCTTC. The chain employs TRBV11-2 and TRBJ1-2; 8 nucleotides line up with TRBD1. V trimming: 0 bases; J trimming: 7 bases; junction bases outside the gene matches: 1. Germline CDR1 is SGHAT and CDR2 is FQNNGV. There are 13 residues in the CDR3.

The genes are TRBV18 and TRBJ1-1, with D perhaps matching TRBD1 (5 bases). This CDR3 is 13 amino acids long. The germline CDR1 and CDR2 sequences are KGHSH and LQKENI. V was cut by 1 base and J by 5 bases, with 8 bases left in between. The CDR3: CASSPRRGTEAFF. The CDR3 nucleotides read TGTGCCAGCTCACCACGGAGGGGAACTGAAGCTTTCTTT. The full variable domain, in which reference TRBV18 and TRBJ1-1 provide the parts outside the CDR3, is NAGVMQNPRHLVRRRGQEARLRCSPMKGHSHVYWYRQLPEEGLKFMVYLQKENIIDESGMPKERFSAEFPKEGPSILRIQQVVRGDSAAYFCASSPRRGTEAFFGQGTRLTVV.

This chain uses TRBV6-5 with TRBJ2-3; weak D call: TRBD2 (6 bases). V was trimmed by 2 bases and J by 2 bases, leaving 14 bases between them. Germline V gives CDR1 MNHEY, CDR2 SVGAGI. This CDR3 spans 16 amino acids. The CDR3 coding sequence is TGTGCCAGCAGTTACCTAAGCGGGCGCCCCACAGATACGCAGTATTTT. Protein sequence: CASSYLSGRPTDTQYF.

The rearrangement links TRBV5-4 to TRBJ2-1; 11 nucleotides line up with TRBD2. Germline lookup yields CDR1 SGHNT and CDR2 YYREEE (reference sequence). The V and J ends lost 1 base and 8 bases, in that order; junction bases with no gene match: 5. The CDR3 has 15 residues. The CDR3 region has the DNA TGTGCCAGCAGCTTGCTTAGCGGGAGGGCTGATGAGCAGTTCTTC. Its translation: CASSLLSGRADEQFF.

CDR3 in amino acids: CASSPNLATGARTEAFF. As DNA, the CDR3 is TGCGCCAGCAGCCCTAATCTCGCGACAGGGGCGAGGACTGAAGCTTTCTTT. This chain joins TRBV4-3 and TRBJ1-1, with 8 bases matching TRBD1. CDR3 length: 17 amino acids. CDR1 LGHNA and CDR2 YSLEER come from the germline V gene. V gave up 4 bases and J gave up 5 bases; unmatched junction bases: 15.

This clone appeared a few times. This chain links TRBV4-3 with TRBJ1-3; D uncertain. Germline V gene data show CDR1 as LGHNA and CDR2 as YSLEER. Trimming took 0 bases from V and 6 from J, leaving 12 bases between them. There are 15 residues in the CDR3. The CDR3 spells CASSQDHGKENTIYF. The CDR3 DNA reads as TGCGCCAGCAGCCAAGACCACGGTAAAGAAAACACCATATATTTT.

The genes are TRBV29-1 and TRBJ1-5; D is possibly TRBD1 (6 bases). The CDR3 has 17 amino acids. CDR1 and CDR2 (germline): SQVTM, ANQGSEA. With 2 bases removed from V and 5 bases from J, the gap between germline ends came to 22 bases. The chain's CDR3 is CSVEYDRRQLSYQPQHF. The CDR3 nucleotides are TGCAGCGTTGAATACGACAGGCGGCAATTGAGTTATCAGCCCCAGCATTTT.

The rearrangement uses TRBV23-1 and TRBJ2-7; a possible D gene is TRBD1 (6 bases). TRBV23-1 is recorded as an ORF, its role being uncertain. V lost 9 bases and J 4 bases, leaving 10 bases between the germline ends. This CDR3 region has 11 residues. CDR3 amino acids: CARTGLYEQYV. CDR3 DNA sequence: TGCGCCAGGACAGGTCTGTACGAGCAGTACGTC.

The gene calls are TRBV28 and TRBJ1-1, with 10 bases identical to TRBD1. There are 16 residues in the CDR3. V shed 6 bases and J 5 bases; nucleotides not matched to a gene: 12. Germline lookup yields CDR1 MDHEN and CDR2 SYDVKM. The CDR3 DNA reads TGTGCCAGCAGCTCCCCCGGTGGGGACAGGGGTACTGAAGCTTTCTTT. Its protein product is CASSSPGGDRGTEAFF.

The chain combines TRBV7-9 with TRBJ1-1; D gene unclear. The CDR3 is 12 amino acids. V lost 2 bases and J 7 bases, leaving 8 bases between the germline ends. The V gene's germline CDR1 is SEHNR and CDR2 FQNEAQ (reference sequence). The CDR3 DNA reads TGTGCCAGCAGCTTAAAGTCCGGTGAAGCTTTCTTT. This gives the protein CASSLKSGEAFF.

V usage is TRBV12-5 and J usage is TRBJ1-3; 8 bases match TRBD1. Germline CDR1 LGHNT, CDR2 FRNRAP. Germline trimming cut 0 bases from V and 0 bases from J; bases unmatched to any gene: 13. The CDR3 sequence is 20 residues long. The CDR3 DNA is TGTGCTAGTGGTTTGGTACTTTTCGAAGGACAGGGAAACTCTGGAAACACCATATATTTT. Translated, it gives CASGLVLFEGQGNSGNTIYF.

CDR3 in amino acids: CASSVESGADTQYF. CDR3 sequence (DNA): TGTGCCAGCAGCGTAGAGAGCGGGGCGGATACGCAGTATTTT. The chain recombines TRBV9 with TRBJ2-3; 7 nucleotides agree with TRBD2. Germline CDR1 is SGDLS and CDR2 is YYNGEE. V shed 0 bases, J shed 6 bases, and the junction held 4 bases outside the gene matches. CDR3 length: 14 amino acids.

V is TRBV7-8 and J is TRBJ2-3; D not resolved. Germline V gene sequence: CDR1 SGHVS, CDR2 FQNEAQ. The CDR3 spans 14 residues. V lost 0 bases, J lost 4 bases, and 8 bases lay in between. The CDR3 nucleotides read TGTGCCAGCAGCTTAGCGGCCTCCCCAGATACGCAGTATTTT. It translates to CASSLAASPDTQYF.

The chain employs TRBV5-1 and TRBJ1-3; the D is unclear. The germline V and J ends were trimmed by 0 bases and 0 bases, with 19 bases remaining between them. Germline CDR1 reads SGHRS; CDR2 reads YFSETQ. The CDR3 runs to 19 residues. This CDR3 is CASSLAQSYTAISGNTIYF. Here the CDR3 DNA reads TGCGCCAGCAGCTTGGCACAGAGTTACACAGCCATCTCTGGAAACACCATATATTTT.

The rearrangement joins TRBV18 to TRBJ2-4; 10 bases fit TRBD1. The germline V gene has CDR1 KGHSH and CDR2 LQKENI. This CDR3 comprises 15 residues. V was pared by 4 bases and J by 3 bases, with 3 bases of the junction left unmatched. CDR3 amino acids: CASSLGQGSKNIQYF. CDR3 in DNA: TGTGCCAGCTCACTGGGACAGGGGAGCAAAAACATTCAGTACTTC.

The V call is TRBV7-2, the J call TRBJ1-5; D perhaps matches TRBD1 (5 bases). The CDR3 extends over 14 amino acids. Germline V gene sequence: CDR1 SGHTA, CDR2 FQGNSA. With 3 bases removed from V and 6 bases from J, the gap between germline ends came to 12 bases. The chain's CDR3 is CASSFGGKGQPQHF. CDR3 nucleotide sequence: TGTGCCAGCAGCTTCGGGGGAAAGGGTCAGCCCCAGCATTTT.

This clone was seen a handful of times. The chain has TRBV29-1 and TRBJ1-1, with D maybe TRBD1 (6 bases). The CDR3 is made up of 13 amino acids. The V gene's germline CDR1 is SQVTM and CDR2 ANQGSEA. V dropped 4 bases and J dropped 5 bases, with 14 bases sitting between them. The CDR3 DNA sequence: TGCAGCGTTGCCCCAGGGGCTGTAACTGAAGCTTTCTTT. Translated: CSVAPGAVTEAFF.

V and J are TRBV27 and TRBJ1-2, with D unresolved. Trimming shortened V by 3 bases and J by 6 bases, and 17 bases separated the two germline ends. The length of the CDR3 is 15 residues. Germline lookup yields CDR1 MNHEY and CDR2 SMNVEV (reference sequence). In nucleotides, the CDR3 is TGTGCCAGCAGTTTGGCTCGGGGAGGGTGGGATGGCTACACCTTC. Its translation is CASSLARGGWDGYTF.

The CDR3 protein is CASSIGGGVFAKNIQYF. CDR3 sequence (DNA): TGTGCCAGTAGTATTGGCGGGGGGGTTTTTGCCAAAAACATTCAGTACTTC. The rearrangement links TRBV19 to TRBJ2-4; TRBD2 matches at 9 bases. The ends lost 3 bases at V and 1 base at J; junction bases unmatched: 7. Germline CDR1 reads LNHDA; CDR2 reads SQIVND (reference sequence). The CDR3 is 17 residues long.

The chain couples TRBV4-3 to TRBJ2-1; TRBD2 aligns across 12 bases. With 4 bases clipped from V and 3 bases from J, the junction kept 10 bases outside the gene matches. The CDR3 extends over 18 amino acids. Germline V gene lookup returns CDR1 LGHNA and CDR2 YSLEER. Here the CDR3 DNA reads TGCGCCAGCAGCCCGGCTCCTAGCGGGAGGGGGGTCTACAATGAGCAGTTCTTC. Its protein is CASSPAPSGRGVYNEQFF.

This sequence joins TRBV29-1 and TRBJ1-1; TRBD1 might be the D (6 bases). V gave up 7 bases and J gave up 1 base, with 13 bases separating them. CDR3 length: 13 residues. Per germline, CDR1 SQVTM and CDR2 ANQGSEA. The CDR3 DNA reads TGCAGCGGCGGGGGGCTGACGAACACTGAAGCTTTCTTT. Protein sequence: CSGGGLTNTEAFF.

V is TRBV30 and J is TRBJ1-1; TRBD1 matches 8 bases. Germline CDR1 is GTSNPN and CDR2 is SVGIG (reference sequence). The CDR3 runs 13 residues. Unmatched junction bases numbered 4, after V lost 7 bases and J lost 0 bases. CDR3 DNA: TGTGCCTTCCAGGGACAGGTGAACACTGAAGCTTTCTTT. It yields the protein CAFQGQVNTEAFF.

This chain links TRBV5-4 with TRBJ2-2; D perhaps matches TRBD2 (7 bases). The germline V and J ends were trimmed by 6 bases and 2 bases, with 20 bases remaining between them. The CDR3 runs to 17 residues. Germline V lookup: CDR1 SGHNT, CDR2 YYREEE (reference sequence). The DNA of the CDR3 is TGTGCCAGCACGAAGGTGGGGGCTAGCGGCAACACCGGGGAGCTGTTTTTT. Encoded protein: CASTKVGASGNTGELFF.